This entry is about one TCR beta chain. V dropped 3 bases and J dropped 4 bases, with 16 bases sitting between them. CDR1 and CDR2 (germline): SGHAT, FQDESV (reference sequence). The CDR3 is 16 amino acids. How the authors handled the data: From reference gene primer amplification, estimates of nucleated cell counts were derived. Only in-frame clones appear in the TCRdb table, and some are missing; sequencing was by immunoSEQ multiplex PCR. Clone size and the V and J calls come from that table; the DNA yielded D and trimming. The sample lists 40,000 to 55,000 clones; 86% were seen once. This sample stems from a study of blood T cell repertoires in COVID-19.

The TCR sequence derives from a human donor in a cohort sampled during active COVID-19. Sequencing was performed on peripheral blood. J is TRBJ1-5 and V is TRBV11-1, with D maybe TRBD1 (5 bases). The CDR3 sequence: CASSLPGLGINQPQHF. In DNA form, the CDR3 reads TGTGCCAGCAGCTTGCCGGGACTGGGGATAAATCAGCCCCAGCATTTT.